This is a list of T cell receptor beta chains from one sample in a study of cytomegalovirus exposure and HLA in healthy donors. Profiled with immunoSEQ multiplex PCR; TCRdb holds only in-frame clones, not every one. The profile shows about 150,000 clones, more than 75% of them singletons. Specimen: PBMCs. The receptor set was obtained from a young man in good health and CMV-seropositive. CDR3s include the opening cysteine and the closing phenylalanine or tryptophan. D genes are given only for firm matches. A clone size is listed for some rows: how often the clone was seen (once, few, many), or a class if it is expanded.

j_call,v_call,d_call,clone_size,cdr3_nt,cdr3_aa
TRBJ1-3,TRBV7-9,TRBD1,.,TGTGCCAGCAGCTTAGGGGGACAGGAGAGCTCTGGAAACACCATATATTTT,CASSLGGQESSGNTIYF
TRBJ2-7,TRBV4-2,TRBD2,.,TGTGCCAGCAGCCAAGAGTCCAGCGGGATACGTTCCTACGAGCAGTACTTC,CASSQESSGIRSYEQYF
TRBJ1-1,TRBV19,TRBD1,.,TGTGCCAGTAGTTCGGACAGGGGGAACACTGAAGCTTTCTTT,CASSSDRGNTEAFF
TRBJ2-7,TRBV4-2,.,.,TGTGCCAGCAGCCAAGGCCCCGAACAGGGCGAAGAGCAGTACTTC,CASSQGPEQGEEQYF
TRBJ2-1,TRBV4-2,TRBD2,.,TGTGCCAGCAGCCAAGAATTCCTAGCGGGACGGAATGAGCAGTTCTTC,CASSQEFLAGRNEQFF
TRBJ2-7,TRBV5-1,TRBD1,.,TGCGCCAGCAGCCGGGACAGGGACTACGAGCAGTACTTC,CASSRDRDYEQYF
TRBJ2-3,TRBV6-6,.,.,TGTGCCAGCAGTTACGGCGGGACTCCCTCAGATACGCAGTATTTT,CASSYGGTPSDTQYF
TRBJ2-3,TRBV5-1,TRBD2,.,TGCGCCAGCTACCCCCAAGTACGGCTAGCGGGAGGGTTCACAGATACGCAGTATTTT,CASYPQVRLAGGFTDTQYF
TRBJ2-7,TRBV19,.,.,TGTGCCAGTAGTCACACCTCACAGGTCTCCTACGAGCAGTACTTC,CASSHTSQVSYEQYF
TRBJ2-3,TRBV7-9,TRBD2,.,TGTGCCAGCAGCTGGAGGAGCACTAGCGGGAACACAGATACGCAGTATTTT,CASSWRSTSGNTDTQYF
TRBJ2-2,TRBV27,TRBD2,.,TGTGCCAGCAGTTTATATGGGGCTAGCGGGAGATCCGGGGAGCTGTTTTTT,CASSLYGASGRSGELFF
TRBJ2-1,TRBV5-4,.,.,TGTGCCAGCAGCTTGGACCTAGGCTCCTACAATGAGCAGTTCTTC,CASSLDLGSYNEQFF
TRBJ2-7,TRBV12-5,.,.,TGTGCTAGTGGTTTCGACCCCACGGGACGGGGAGGCTACGAGCAGTACTTC,CASGFDPTGRGGYEQYF
TRBJ1-2,TRBV5-5,.,.,TGTGCCAGCAGCTCCCGGACAGATAACTATGGCTACACCTTC,CASSSRTDNYGYTF
TRBJ1-6,TRBV7-3,.,once,TGTGCCAGCAGCCAACACGGACAGAGCTATAATTCACCCCTCCACTTT,CASSQHGQSYNSPLHF
TRBJ1-3,TRBV25-1,TRBD1,.,TGTGCCAGCAGTCCCGACAGGGGATACGAAAACACCATATATTTT,CASSPDRGYENTIYF
TRBJ2-3,TRBV21-1,.,once,TGTGCCAGCACCCGGGACTTTTGCACAGATACGCAGTATTTT,CASTRDFCTDTQYF
TRBJ2-3,TRBV6-1,TRBD2,few,TGTGCCAGCAGTGGCCGGGAGGGCCGGAAGAGGACAGATACGCAGTATTTT,CASSGREGRKRTDTQYF
TRBJ2-7,TRBV29-1,TRBD1,.,TGCAGCGCTGGGGGTGGGACAGGGGGTTCGCAGTACTTC,CSAGGGTGGSQYF
TRBJ2-5,TRBV7-2,.,.,TGTGCCAGCAGCTTAACCCCGCCCGCACGGGGGATTCCTGAGACCCAGTACTTC,CASSLTPPARGIPETQYF
TRBJ2-1,TRBV6-5,.,once,TGTGCCAGCAGTTACGGCAGGGGACCCTACAATGAGCAGTTCTTC,CASSYGRGPYNEQFF
TRBJ1-6,TRBV6-6,TRBD1,.,TGTGCCAGCAATCCGGGACAGTATAATTCACCCCTCCACTTT,CASNPGQYNSPLHF
TRBJ2-2,TRBV28,.,few,TGTGCCAGCAGTTCCGGGGCCGGGGAGCTGTTTTTT,CASSSGAGELFF
TRBJ2-7,TRBV10-1,.,.,TGCGCCAGCAGCGACGGGGCCTACGAGCAGTACTTC,CASSDGAYEQYF
TRBJ1-5,TRBV4-1,.,.,TGCGCCAGCAGCCCGTCGGGTGGCAATCAGCCCCAGCATTTT,CASSPSGGNQPQHF
TRBJ2-1,TRBV10-1,TRBD2,few,TGCGCCAGCAGGGGCGTACTAGCGGGATCATACAATGAGCAGTTCTTC,CASRGVLAGSYNEQFF
TRBJ2-5,TRBV27,.,.,TGTGCCAGCAGTTTATCCACAGGGAACCAGGAGACCCAGTACTTC,CASSLSTGNQETQYF
TRBJ2-7,TRBV5-6,.,.,TGTGCCAGCAGCTTTCGGGAGTGGTCTGGGCCCCACGAGCAGTACTTC,CASSFREWSGPHEQYF